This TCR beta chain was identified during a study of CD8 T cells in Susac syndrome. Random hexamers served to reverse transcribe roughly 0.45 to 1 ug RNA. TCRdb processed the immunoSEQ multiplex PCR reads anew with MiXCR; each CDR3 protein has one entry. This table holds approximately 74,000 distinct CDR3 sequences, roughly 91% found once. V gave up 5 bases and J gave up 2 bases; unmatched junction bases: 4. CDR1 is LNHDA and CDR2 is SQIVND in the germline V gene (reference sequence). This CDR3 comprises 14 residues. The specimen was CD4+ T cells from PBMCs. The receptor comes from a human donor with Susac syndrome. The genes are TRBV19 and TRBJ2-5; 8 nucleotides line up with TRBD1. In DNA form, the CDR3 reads TGTGCCAGTAGTTCGGACAGGGTGCAAGAGACCCAGTACTTC. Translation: CASSSDRVQETQYF.